The next 10 T cell receptor beta chains were all read from a single sample in a study of blood T cell repertoires in COVID-19. Clones were sequenced by immunoSEQ multiplex PCR, and TCRdb holds only the in-frame ones, with some missing. The table lists about 430,000 clones, approximately 91% of them singletons. The material sequenced was PBMCs or T cells enriched from blood (not recorded which). The receptors come from a woman aged 18-29 years who had been exposed to COVID-19.

The gene calls are TRBV7-2 and TRBJ1-2; D unclear. CDR1 is SGHTA and CDR2 is FQGNSA in the germline V gene. V lost 5 bases, J lost 3 bases, and 13 bases lay in between. This CDR3 spans 14 amino acids. CDR3 sequence: CASSLSRADYGYTF. In nucleotides, the CDR3 is TGTGCCAGCAGCCTGTCGAGGGCGGACTATGGCTACACCTTC.

This clone is a singleton in its sample. The chain employs TRBV11-2 and TRBJ1-1; 8 bases are shared with TRBD1. Trimming took 5 bases from V and 3 from J; bases not matched to a gene: 11. Germline V gene lookup returns CDR1 SGHAT and CDR2 FQNNGV. The CDR3 is made up of 16 amino acids. The CDR3 loop reads CASSDPYRGEDTEAFF. As DNA, the CDR3 is TGTGCCAGCAGCGATCCCTACAGGGGGGAGGACACTGAAGCTTTCTTT.

This chain joins TRBV6-2 or TRBV6-3 and TRBJ2-3; D possibly corresponds to TRBD2 (6 bases). Germline values: CDR1 MNHEY, CDR2 SVGEGT. V lost 6 bases to trimming and J lost 1 base, with 20 bases between them. The CDR3 is made up of 17 amino acids. This CDR3 reads CASSHPGLLLGTDTQYF. The CDR3 nucleotides read TGTGCCAGCAGCCACCCGGGACTCCTCCTGGGCACAGATACGCAGTATTTT.

Points on this clone: At one boundary the junction diverges from the germline segment, which might be a read error. The V call is TRBV3-1 (or the pseudogene TRBV3-2), the J call TRBJ1-4; a weak D match, TRBD1 (5 bases). Looked up from germline, CDR1 is LGHDT and CDR2 is YNNKEL (reference sequence). The CDR3 has 15 amino acids. The CDR3 here is CASSQDVLSGERLFF. CDR3 coding DNA: TGTGCCAGCAGCCAAGATGTTCTTTCGGGGGAAAGACTGTTTTTT.

This clone has only one observation. The chain is built from TRBV19 and TRBJ1-2; D is unclear. The CDR3 spans 15 residues. CDR1 and CDR2 (germline): LNHDA, SQIVND (reference sequence). Trimming took 4 bases from V and 1 from J, leaving 13 bases between them. The CDR3 sequence: CASSSMWENNYGYTF. The CDR3 DNA is TGTGCCAGTAGTAGCATGTGGGAGAATAACTATGGCTACACCTTC.

V usage is TRBV27 and J usage is TRBJ1-5; TRBD1 is a possible D gene (6 bases). V shed 4 bases and J shed 7 bases, with 11 bases lying between them. The V gene's germline CDR1 is MNHEY and CDR2 SMNVEV (reference sequence). The CDR3 is made up of 13 amino acids. This CDR3 reads CASSSQGDQPQHF. CDR3 DNA: TGTGCCAGCAGTTCACAGGGTGACCAGCCCCAGCATTTT.

This clone has only a few counts. The J gene is TRBJ1-1, the V gene TRBV5-1; 7 nucleotides match TRBD1. The CDR3 has 15 amino acids. V was clipped by 4 bases and J by 0 bases; unmatched bases: 6. Germline CDR1 SGHRS, CDR2 YFSETQ. CDR3 DNA sequence: TGCGCCAGCAGCCCTCGACAGGGTCTGAACACTGAAGCTTTCTTT. Translating it yields CASSPRQGLNTEAFF.

The chain uses TRBV7-8 and TRBJ2-3; 11 bases map to TRBD2. The CDR3 is 16 amino acids. V shed 1 base, J shed 4 bases, and the junction held 4 bases outside the gene matches. Germline V lookup: CDR1 SGHVS, CDR2 FQNEAQ. The CDR3 region is CASSLGGSGRADTQYF. For the CDR3, the DNA is TGTGCCAGCAGCTTAGGAGGTAGCGGGAGGGCAGATACGCAGTATTTT.

This sequence joins TRBV7-2 and TRBJ1-4, with 7 nucleotides matching TRBD1. V lost 6 bases to trimming and J lost 7 bases; unmatched junction nucleotides: 11. CDR1 and CDR2 (germline): SGHTA, FQGNSA. The CDR3 covers 15 residues. CDR3 sequence: CASSQYRGVSEKLFF. CDR3 DNA sequence: TGTGCCAGCAGTCAATACAGGGGTGTAAGTGAAAAACTGTTTTTT.

V gene TRBV4-1 combines with J gene TRBJ2-3; the match to TRBD2 covers 10 bases. Germline V CDR1 and CDR2: MGHRA, YSYEKL. With 2 bases clipped from V and 1 base from J, the junction kept 21 bases outside the gene matches. This CDR3 has 22 residues. The CDR3 protein is CASSQFARGLAGASVGTDTQYF. The CDR3 DNA reads as TGCGCCAGCAGCCAATTCGCCCGGGGGCTAGCGGGAGCCAGTGTCGGCACAGATACGCAGTATTTT.